The text below deals with one TCR beta chain. The data originate from a study of control samples from healthy donors and cancer patients. Clones were sequenced by immunoSEQ multiplex PCR, and TCRdb holds only the in-frame ones, with some missing. Of approximately 160,000 clones detected, approximately 90% appear once; the ten largest clones hold about 0.73%. This CDR3 has 13 residues. Germline-derived CDR1 and CDR2 are SQVTM and ANQGSEA. Deletions cut 0 bases from V and 5 bases from J, with 8 bases between. The chain combines TRBV29-1 with TRBJ2-1; D gene unclear. The TCR sequence derives from a woman younger than 45 in good health. The sequenced sample consisted of blood. The CDR3 sequence is CSVEDRSHNEQFF. CDR3 in DNA: TGCAGCGTTGAAGATCGGAGCCACAATGAGCAGTTCTTC.